This T cell receptor (beta chain) is drawn from a study of cytomegalovirus exposure and HLA in healthy donors. Study at large: Unique TCRs from HLA-typed donors, 75 million to 100 million of them, were held in an early data release.

The germline CDR1 and CDR2 sequences are SNHLY and FYNNEI. CDR3 length: 16 amino acids. Trimming shortened V by 6 bases and J by 0 bases, and 17 bases separated the two germline ends. Primers included in the PCR were 60 Vbeta and 13 Jbeta primers. This table comes from immunoSEQ multiplex PCR, and its TCRdb copy is limited to in-frame clones, with some not included. The sample lists 100,000 to 150,000 clones, 60% to 85% occurring once. This TCR was sampled from a woman aged 35 to 49 in good health and CMV-seronegative. Sequencing used PBMCs. The chain combines TRBV2 with TRBJ1-1, with D tentatively TRBD1 (6 bases). The CDR3 nucleotides read TGTGCCAGCAGACTCACAGGGAACGGGTTGAACACTGAAGCTTTCTTT. This encodes CASRLTGNGLNTEAFF.